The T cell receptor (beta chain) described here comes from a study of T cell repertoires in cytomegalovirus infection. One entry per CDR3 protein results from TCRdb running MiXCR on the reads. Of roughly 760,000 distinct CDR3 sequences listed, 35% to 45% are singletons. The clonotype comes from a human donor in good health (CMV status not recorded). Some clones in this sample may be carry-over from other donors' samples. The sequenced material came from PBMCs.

This CDR3 reads CASSYAGGVETQYF. As DNA, the CDR3 is TGTGCCAGCAGTTACGCAGGGGGCGTGGAGACCCAGTACTTC. This chain joins TRBV28 and TRBJ2-5; 8 bases align to TRBD1. CDR3 length: 14 amino acids. Germline V gene data show CDR1 as MDHEN and CDR2 as SYDVKM. The trim removed 4 bases at V and 5 bases at J, leaving 6 bases unmatched.